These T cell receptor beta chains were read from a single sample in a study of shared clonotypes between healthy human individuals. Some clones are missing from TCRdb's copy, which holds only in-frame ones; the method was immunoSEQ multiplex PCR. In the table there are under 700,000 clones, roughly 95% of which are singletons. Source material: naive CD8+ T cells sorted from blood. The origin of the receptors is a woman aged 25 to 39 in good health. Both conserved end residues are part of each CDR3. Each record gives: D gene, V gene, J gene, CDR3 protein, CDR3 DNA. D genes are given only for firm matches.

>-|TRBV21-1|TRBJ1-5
CASSKVFSRDNVGRRDQPQHF
TGTGCCAGCAGCAAAGTGTTTTCCAGGGACAACGTCGGACGGAGGGATCAGCCCCAGCATTTT
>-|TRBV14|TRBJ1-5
CASSLGSGDNQPQHF
TGTGCCAGCAGCCTGGGGTCGGGGGACAATCAGCCCCAGCATTTT
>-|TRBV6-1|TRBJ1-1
CASSGDGNTEAFF
TGTGCCAGCAGTGGCGACGGGAACACTGAAGCTTTCTTT
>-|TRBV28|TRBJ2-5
CASSLERVGTQYF
TGTGCCAGCAGTTTAGAGAGGGTGGGGACCCAGTACTTC
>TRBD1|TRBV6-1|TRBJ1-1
CASSGDSSAFF
TGTGCCAGCAGTGGGGACAGTTCAGCTTTCTTT
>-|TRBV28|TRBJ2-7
CASRDEGPYEVRGQYF
TGTGCCAGCAGGGACGAGGGGCCTTACGAGGTCCGGGGGCAGTACTTC
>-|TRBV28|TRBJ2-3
CASSFLPSTDTQYF
TGTGCCAGCAGTTTCCTCCCTAGCACAGATACGCAGTATTTT
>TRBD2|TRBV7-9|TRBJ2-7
CASSLPPAGGPYEQYF
TGTGCCAGCAGCCTCCCCCCCGCGGGAGGGCCCTACGAGCAGTACTTC
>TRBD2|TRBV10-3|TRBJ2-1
CAISGLAGGGEYNEQFF
TGTGCCATCAGTGGGCTAGCGGGAGGTGGGGAGTACAATGAGCAGTTCTTC
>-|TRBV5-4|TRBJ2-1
CASSLRVGHNEQFF
TGTGCCAGCAGCTTACGTGTGGGCCACAATGAGCAGTTCTTC
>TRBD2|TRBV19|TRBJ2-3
CASSIPGLGSTDTQYF
TGTGCCAGTAGTATACCGGGACTAGGAAGCACAGATACGCAGTATTTT
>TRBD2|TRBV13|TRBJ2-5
CASSRGASGSRETQYF
TGTGCCAGCAGTCGAGGAGCTAGCGGGAGTCGGGAGACCCAGTACTTC
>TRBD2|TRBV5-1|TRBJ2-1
CASSLATGTSVSEQFF
TGCGCCAGCAGCTTAGCAACCGGGACTAGCGTAAGTGAGCAGTTCTTC
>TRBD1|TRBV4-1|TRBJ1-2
CASSQEGQERGYGYTF
TGCGCCAGCAGCCAGGAGGGACAGGAACGGGGCTATGGCTACACCTTC
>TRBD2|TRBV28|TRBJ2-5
CATVAGGVGETQYF
TGTGCCACAGTAGCGGGAGGAGTGGGAGAGACCCAGTACTTC
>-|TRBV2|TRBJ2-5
CASSEVGTRETQYF
TGTGCCAGCAGTGAAGTTGGCACCCGAGAGACCCAGTACTTC
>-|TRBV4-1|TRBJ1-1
CASSQEMGVGNTEAFF
TGCGCCAGCAGCCAAGAGATGGGGGTTGGGAACACTGAAGCTTTCTTT
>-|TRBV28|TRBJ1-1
CASSLRRMNTEAFF
TGTGCCAGCAGTTTACGACGGATGAACACTGAAGCTTTCTTT
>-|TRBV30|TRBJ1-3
CAWSVGSSGNTIYF
TGTGCCTGGAGTGTCGGCTCCTCTGGAAACACCATATATTTT
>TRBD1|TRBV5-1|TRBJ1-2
CASRVIQGADGYTF
TGCGCCAGCAGAGTTATACAGGGGGCGGATGGCTACACCTTC
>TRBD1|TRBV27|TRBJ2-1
CASSVSQGAVINEQFF
TGTGCCAGCAGTGTGTCACAGGGGGCGGTGATCAATGAGCAGTTCTTC
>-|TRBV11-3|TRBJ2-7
CASSLDGVTYEQYF
TGTGCCAGCAGCTTAGATGGGGTGACCTACGAGCAGTACTTC